The 23 T cell receptor beta chains listed next were all sequenced from one sample in a study of neurological immune-mediated disorders. TCRdb re-called the 5' RACE reads with MiXCR, one entry per CDR3 protein. The sample has about 60,000 distinct CDR3 sequences, roughly 10% seen once. Time point described: longitudinal time-point 2. Sample: PBMCs. The receptors originated from a man between 25 and 39 years old in good health.

The chain uses TRBV20-1 and TRBJ1-1; a possible D gene is TRBD1 (6 bases). V dropped 5 bases and J dropped 1 base, with 11 bases sitting between them. Germline V gene sequence: CDR1 DFQATT, CDR2 SNEGSKA (reference sequence). The CDR3 runs to 13 residues. CDR3 loop: CSAPPGANTEAFF. Here the CDR3 DNA reads TGCAGTGCTCCCCCGGGGGCGAACACTGAAGCTTTCTTT.

This clonotype showed up many times. The chain has TRBV29-1 and TRBJ2-7; TRBD1 is a possible D gene (6 bases). This CDR3 has 12 amino acids. V lost 4 bases to trimming and J lost 6 bases, with 13 bases between them. Germline V lookup: CDR1 SQVTM, CDR2 ANQGSEA. As DNA, the CDR3 is TGCAGCGTTGGACAGGTCAATGGCGAGCAGTACTTC. Residues: CSVGQVNGEQYF.

This clonotype was picked up many times. The chain carries TRBV20-1 and TRBJ1-1, with D perhaps matching TRBD1 (6 bases). Germline-derived CDR1 and CDR2 are DFQATT and SNEGSKA (reference sequence). V gave up 6 bases and J gave up 6 bases, with 11 bases separating them. The CDR3 is made up of 11 amino acids. The CDR3 nucleotides are TGCAGTGCGAGGGGGGCCGCTGAAGCTTTCTTT. The encoded protein is CSARGAAEAFF.

The chain joins TRBV28 to TRBJ2-7; tentatively, D is TRBD1 (6 bases). The CDR3 is 14 residues long. Germline lookup yields CDR1 MDHEN and CDR2 SYDVKM. V lost 2 bases and J 0 bases, leaving 8 bases between the germline ends. This CDR3 is CASSLGQTSYEQYF. For the CDR3, the DNA is TGTGCCAGCAGTTTAGGACAGACCTCCTACGAGCAGTACTTC.

This clonotype was picked up many times. The V and J genes are TRBV29-1 and TRBJ2-2, with D tentatively TRBD1 (5 bases). The ends were cut back, 7 bases at V and 1 base at J, with 19 bases in the middle. The CDR3 covers 16 residues. Germline CDR1 is SQVTM and CDR2 is ANQGSEA. CDR3 coding DNA: TGCAGCGCGCAAGGGGCCGAACCCCTGAACACCGGGGAGCTGTTTTTT. This encodes CSAQGAEPLNTGELFF.

This clonotype has ten or more counts. V gene TRBV5-1 combines with J gene TRBJ2-1, with D possibly TRBD2 on 7 matching bases. The CDR3 is 19 residues long. Germline assignment: CDR1 SGHRS and CDR2 YFSETQ. V dropped 4 bases and J dropped 4 bases, with 27 bases sitting between them. The CDR3 loop reads CASSRPGGKQGTGYNEQFF. CDR3 in DNA: TGCGCCAGCAGCCGTCCGGGGGGCAAACAAGGTACGGGGTACAATGAGCAGTTCTTC.

This clonotype was found many times. The rearrangement joins TRBV10-3 to TRBJ2-3; D not resolved. The CDR3 extends over 14 amino acids. The germline V gene encodes CDR1 ENHRY and CDR2 SYGVKD. The V and J ends lost 6 bases and 2 bases respectively, with 12 bases between them. CDR3 sequence (DNA): TGTGCCATCAGCCTAGGAGTGGCCACAGATACGCAGTATTTT. Residues: CAISLGVATDTQYF.

This clonotype was counted between two and nine times. The chain links TRBV19 to TRBJ2-4, with D possibly matching TRBD1 (6 bases). CDR1 is LNHDA and CDR2 is SQIVND in the germline V gene (reference sequence). There are 18 residues in the CDR3. V lost 3 bases to trimming and J lost 2 bases, with 20 bases between them. CDR3 sequence (DNA): TGTGCCAGTAGTATTACTGCTCTGAGGGGGACGTCCAAAAACATTCAGTACTTC. This sequence encodes CASSITALRGTSKNIQYF.

This clonotype was recorded many times. This chain joins TRBV27 and TRBJ2-1; no clear D. CDR3 length: 14 residues. Deletions cut 5 bases from V and 8 bases from J, with 16 bases between. The germline V gene has CDR1 MNHEY and CDR2 SMNVEV (reference sequence). CDR3 nucleotide sequence: TGTGCCAGCAGTCCACTTGGGGTCTCACATGAGCAGTTCTTC. Residues: CASSPLGVSHEQFF.

Ten or more counts support this clonotype. Here the CDR3 DNA reads TGTGCCAGCAGTCTAATTGGGACGGTAGACTACGAGCAGTACTTC. It specifies CASSLIGTVDYEQYF. The J gene is TRBJ2-7, the V gene TRBV27; D may be TRBD1 or TRBD2 (5 bases each). Germline assignment: CDR1 MNHEY and CDR2 SMNVEV (reference sequence). This CDR3 region has 15 residues. Trimming stripped 5 bases from V and 3 bases from J, with 17 bases between.

This clonotype was seen many times. This chain joins TRBV20-1 and TRBJ2-1, with 8 bases aligning to TRBD2. The trim removed 3 bases at V and 0 bases at J, leaving 7 bases unmatched. The CDR3 extends over 16 amino acids. CDR1 is DFQATT and CDR2 is SNEGSKA in the germline V gene (reference sequence). The CDR3 DNA reads as TGCAGTGCTAGCAGCGGGAGCCCTCGCTCCTACAATGAGCAGTTCTTC. Its translation: CSASSGSPRSYNEQFF.

This clonotype appeared many times. A much bigger clone sits one base away, suggesting this may be a read error. CDR3 DNA sequence: TGCGGTGCTCAGGACCCTGTAGGCAAAAACATTCAGTACTTC. Amino acids: CGAQDPVGKNIQYF. The chain joins TRBV20-1 to TRBJ2-4, with unresolved D. This CDR3 comprises 14 residues. Germline lookup yields CDR1 DFQATT and CDR2 SNEGSKA (reference sequence).

At least ten counts were recorded for this clonotype. The rearrangement joins TRBV5-5 to TRBJ2-7, with a weak D call TRBD2 (5 bases). Germline V gene lookup returns CDR1 SGHKS and CDR2 YYEKEE (reference sequence). Trimming left V 1 base short and J 4 bases short, with 15 bases between. The CDR3 consists of 15 residues. CDR3 sequence reads: CASSLYDGRGYEQYF. CDR3 DNA: TGTGCCAGCAGCTTGTATGACGGTAGAGGGTACGAGCAGTACTTC.

The J gene is TRBJ2-5, the V gene TRBV20-1, with D uncertain. V was trimmed by 0 bases and J by 5 bases, leaving 10 bases between them. Germline V CDR1 and CDR2: DFQATT, SNEGSKA (reference sequence). The CDR3 has 13 residues. DNA of the CDR3: TGCAGTGCTAGAGATTTTGGGCCGGAGACCCAGTACTTC. Its protein product is CSARDFGPETQYF.

This clonotype was seen ten or more times. This chain connects TRBV12-3 or TRBV12-4 to TRBJ2-7; tentatively, D is TRBD1 or TRBD2 (5 bases each). V lost 5 bases to trimming and J lost 2 bases, with 10 bases between them. This CDR3 has 13 residues. CDR3 nucleotides: TGTGCCAGCAGTCGTCAGGGACCCTACGAGCAGTACTTC. Amino acid sequence: CASSRQGPYEQYF.

This clonotype occurred many times. This rearrangement joins TRBV29-1 to TRBJ2-7; D is undetermined. This CDR3 is built from 10 residues. CDR1 is SQVTM and CDR2 is ANQGSEA in the germline V gene. Trimming shortened V by 4 bases and J by 7 bases, and 8 bases separated the two germline ends. In DNA, the CDR3 is TGCAGCGTTGGGGATCGGGAGCAGTACTTC. Its translation is CSVGDREQYF.

This clonotype has a count of ten or more. The V call is TRBV27, the J call TRBJ1-5; 8 bases are a match to TRBD1. Germline assignment: CDR1 MNHEY and CDR2 SMNVEV (reference sequence). The CDR3 has 14 residues. Germline trimming cut 5 bases from V and 6 bases from J; bases unmatched to any gene: 6. The CDR3 is CASSRSGGIQPQHF. CDR3 in DNA: TGTGCCAGCAGTCGTTCAGGGGGCATTCAGCCCCAGCATTTT.

The chain uses TRBV5-5 and TRBJ2-5; TRBD2 matches 7 bases. The germline gives CDR1 SGHKS, CDR2 YYEKEE (reference sequence). CDR3 length: 15 residues. After removal of 3 bases from V and 3 bases from J, the junction contained 8 bases not matched to a gene. Here the CDR3 reads CASSWTPGREETQYF. The CDR3 nucleotides read TGTGCCAGCAGCTGGACCCCGGGGAGGGAAGAGACCCAGTACTTC.

This clonotype occurred many times. The V call is TRBV20-1, the J call TRBJ2-1; 10 bases line up with TRBD2. With V trimmed by 1 base and J by 7 bases, 1 base remained unmatched. The CDR3 contains 13 residues. Looked up from germline, CDR1 is DFQATT and CDR2 is SNEGSKA (reference sequence). CDR3 in amino acids: CSARVLAGNEQFF. The CDR3 DNA is TGCAGTGCTAGAGTACTAGCGGGGAATGAGCAGTTCTTC.

This clonotype showed up many times. This chain joins TRBV3-1 and TRBJ2-1; 7 nucleotides agree with TRBD2. The CDR3 has 15 amino acids. J was trimmed by 2 bases and V by 7 bases; bases with no gene match: 8. CDR1 is LGHDT, CDR2 YNNKEL, per germline (reference sequence). DNA for the CDR3: TGTGCCAGCAAACCCTCCCGGGGGGCCTACAATGAGCAGTTCTTC. The encoded protein is CASKPSRGAYNEQFF.

The table lists this clonotype with many counts. The V gene is TRBV5-6, the J gene TRBJ2-1; D ambiguous. The CDR3 is 14 amino acids. V was trimmed by 1 base and J by 3 bases, leaving 8 bases between them. The germline V gene has CDR1 SGHDT and CDR2 YYEEEE. The CDR3 nucleotides are TGTGCCAGCAGCTTGATAGGCAACTACAATGAGCAGTTCTTC. Its protein is CASSLIGNYNEQFF.

Relative to its sample, this clonotype is medium-sized. The chain carries TRBV29-1 and TRBJ2-1, with a possible D match to TRBD1 (6 bases). The germline V gene has CDR1 SQVTM and CDR2 ANQGSEA. This CDR3 has 13 residues. V dropped 1 base and J dropped 4 bases, with 8 bases sitting between them. The CDR3 loop reads CSVEGTDYNEQFF. The CDR3 DNA follows: TGCAGCGTTGAAGGGACAGATTACAATGAGCAGTTCTTC.

This clonotype appeared many times. The V and J genes are TRBV28 and TRBJ2-7; 16 bases fit TRBD2. The CDR3 extends over 14 amino acids. Germline V gene sequence: CDR1 MDHEN, CDR2 SYDVKM. Trimming took 8 bases from V and 4 from J; bases not matched to a gene: 2. CDR3 in amino acids: CASGTSGRGYEQYF. The CDR3 nucleotides read TGTGCCAGCGGGACTAGCGGGAGGGGTTACGAGCAGTACTTC.